The entry below describes one T cell receptor beta chain. What it recognizes is unknown. The sample comes from a study of T cells in narcolepsy. Background on the study: Healthy controls were enrolled alongside patients with narcolepsy type 1 or type 2. Study conclusions and caveats: Comparing one patient's CSF and blood CD4+ clonotypes highlighted HCRT- and TRIB2-specific autoreactive clonotypes. Some memory CD4+ repertoires had no autoreactive clone sequences. Autoreactive clonotypes reportedly recurred in blood of same and different patients, not controls.

CDR1 and CDR2 (germline): SGHAT, FQNNGV. V dropped 2 bases and J dropped 5 bases, with 9 bases sitting between them. The CDR3 has 13 amino acids. Sequenced by immunoSEQ multiplex PCR; TCRdb stores in-frame clones only, minus some. The sample lists 25,000 to 35,000 clones; just under 80% were seen once. This chain joins TRBV11-2 and TRBJ1-1; D is unresolved. This receptor was identified in a human donor with narcolepsy. Sequencing was carried out using CD45RA- memory CD4+ T cells from PBMCs. The CDR3 coding sequence is TGTGCCAGCAGCTTAAAGGAGCGTACTGAAGCTTTCTTT. Its protein is CASSLKERTEAFF.